This T cell receptor (beta chain) derives from a study of CD8 T cells in Susac syndrome. Trimming took off 7 bases at V and 2 bases at J, with 15 bases between the two ends. The CDR3 totals 16 residues. Study outcomes and limitations: The authors acknowledged that their TCR sequencing and HLA analysis involved a relatively small number of individuals.

With regard to this clonotype: Its antigen is as yet unknown.

Random hexamers were used to reverse transcribe the RNA input (roughly 0.5 to 1 ug). The method of amplification for TCR beta CDR3 was immunoSEQ multiplex PCR, covering 54 Vbeta and 13 Jbeta. TCRdb independently ran MiXCR on the immunoSEQ multiplex PCR reads; one entry per CDR3 protein. Here the sample spans over 100,000 distinct CDR3 sequences, 96% being singletons. Negative isolation was used for CD8+ and CD4+ T cells, and FACS enrichment was applied to TEMRA cells. The chain combines TRBV12-3 or TRBV12-4 with TRBJ2-6, with D possibly called TRBD1 or TRBD2 (5 bases each). The sample comprised CD4+ T cells from PBMCs. The receptor comes from a human donor in good health. CDR3 protein: CASTLTETTGANVLTF. The CDR3 bases are TGTGCCAGCACCCTGACAGAGACTACTGGGGCCAACGTCCTGACTTTC.